These 29 T cell receptor beta chains were all obtained from the same sample, sequenced in a study of CD8 T cells in ankylosing spondylitis. Findings and limits, study-wide: A TCR beta motif of eight or nine highly homologous variants seemed to mark ankylosing spondylitis blood.

Antigen specificity for these receptors is unknown. From the 5' RACE reads, TCRdb called clonotypes with MiXCR, one entry per CDR3 protein. The table includes fewer than 750,000 distinct CDR3 sequences, roughly 19% detected once. What was sequenced was blood, either unsorted or a sorted T cell fraction (not recorded which). All receptors derive from a male donor with ankylosing spondylitis.

The rearrangement joins TRBV7-9 to TRBJ1-2, with a tentative D call TRBD1 (6 bases). In germline, CDR1 is SEHNR, CDR2 FQNEAQ (reference sequence). V was shortened by 8 bases and J by 4 bases, with 14 bases between the two germline ends. This CDR3 is built from 13 residues. Here the CDR3 DNA reads TGTGCCAGCTGGGTCCAGGGGAGCTATGGCTACACCTTC. Protein product: CASWVQGSYGYTF.

The chain carries TRBV2 and TRBJ1-2; D is ambiguous. V gave up 6 bases and J gave up 6 bases, with 17 bases separating them. CDR1 is SNHLY, CDR2 FYNNEI, per germline. This CDR3 comprises 14 residues. In nucleotides, the CDR3 is TGTGCCAGCAGCCGAAATGCTTACCAAAATGGCTACACCTTC. Protein product: CASSRNAYQNGYTF.

The sample holds a few counts of this clonotype. The V gene is TRBV10-3, the J gene TRBJ2-3, with 9 bases fitting TRBD2. V was clipped by 5 bases and J by 3 bases; unmatched bases: 3. This CDR3 has 14 amino acids. Per germline, CDR1 ENHRY and CDR2 SYGVKD. The CDR3 DNA follows: TGTGCCATCAGTTTTAGCGGGGGAACAGATACGCAGTATTTT. This gives the protein CAISFSGGTDTQYF.

This clonotype was recorded many times. This sequence joins TRBV20-1 and TRBJ1-4; D is ambiguous. The CDR3 runs 17 residues. V gave up 1 base and J gave up 1 base, with 16 bases separating them. From germline, CDR1 is DFQATT and CDR2 SNEGSKA (reference sequence). The CDR3 coding sequence is TGCAGTGCTAGAGGGTCGGCTGCGCGAGGAACTAATGAAAAACTGTTTTTT. Its protein product is CSARGSAARGTNEKLFF.

This clonotype was found a few times. The chain is built from TRBV15 and TRBJ2-3; TRBD2 aligns across 9 bases. The CDR3 spans 14 residues. In germline, CDR1 is LNHNV, CDR2 YYDKDF (reference sequence). V shed 8 bases and J 2 bases; nucleotides not matched to a gene: 5. CDR3 protein: CATATSGHTDTQYF. CDR3 sequence (DNA): TGTGCCACCGCGACTAGCGGCCACACAGATACGCAGTATTTT.

This clonotype was seen a handful of times. This chain uses TRBV11-1 with TRBJ1-2, with D unclear. The V end lost 4 bases, the J end lost 7 bases, and 10 bases lay between the germline ends. Germline lookup yields CDR1 SGHAT and CDR2 FQDESV (reference sequence). This CDR3 has 12 amino acids. The CDR3 DNA is TGTGCCAGCAGCTACTTCAGTGGTGGCTACACCTTC. Protein sequence: CASSYFSGGYTF.

This clonotype was recorded many times. This chain connects TRBV4-2 to TRBJ1-4, with 9 bases identical to TRBD1. This CDR3 has 16 amino acids. Germline-derived CDR1 and CDR2 are LGHNA and YNFKEQ. After removal of 1 base from V and 8 bases from J, the junction contained 8 bases not matched to a gene. For the CDR3, the DNA is TGTGCCAGCAGCCAAGGACCGGGACAGGGTAACGAAAAACTGTTTTTT. Amino acids: CASSQGPGQGNEKLFF.

V is TRBV6-5 and J is TRBJ2-1, with TRBD2 matching 15 bases. The J segment lost 5 bases and the V segment lost 4 bases, leaving 6 bases of the junction unmatched. The CDR3 covers 17 residues. Germline CDR1 and CDR2: MNHEY and SVGAGI. The DNA of the CDR3 is TGTGCCAGCAGTTGGGGACTAGCGGGGGGCTTGCACAATGAGCAGTTCTTC. Protein sequence: CASSWGLAGGLHNEQFF.

The rearrangement links TRBV21-1 to TRBJ1-1; the table's D gene call, TRBD1, was not cross checked with the DNA. TRBV21-1 is marked as a pseudogene. The CDR3 loop spans 13 amino acids. The CDR3 bases are TGTGCCAGCGGGGGGGCCTATGACACTGAAGCTTTCTTT. Translating it yields CASGGAYDTEAFF.

This clonotype was detected many times. V and J are TRBV12-3 or TRBV12-4 and TRBJ2-1, with 13 bases lining up with TRBD2. This CDR3 has 14 amino acids. The junction had 2 bases not matched to a gene; V was cut back by 8 bases and J by 4 bases. The CDR3 DNA sequence: TGTGCCAGCCGACTAGCGGGAGGATACAATGAGCAGTTCTTC. It specifies CASRLAGGYNEQFF.

CDR3 in amino acids: CASSFRDGIRGGLGNTIYF. In DNA, the CDR3 is TGTGCCAGCAGCTTCCGAGACGGGATTAGGGGCGGACTTGGAAACACCATATATTTT. V gene TRBV11-2 combines with J gene TRBJ1-3, with a possible D match to TRBD1 (5 bases). The V and J ends lost 3 bases and 3 bases respectively, with 24 bases between them. The CDR3 sequence is 19 residues long. Germline V gene lookup returns CDR1 SGHAT and CDR2 FQNNGV.

This clonotype was recorded a few times. V is TRBV7-2 and J is TRBJ1-5; TRBD1 matches 10 bases. Trimming cost V 5 bases and J 6 bases; bases outside gene matches: 7. In germline, CDR1 is SGHTA, CDR2 FQGNSA. CDR3 length equals 15 residues. DNA for the CDR3: TGTGCCAGCAGCCCTGGGACAGGGGTTAGTCAGCCCCAGCATTTT. This encodes CASSPGTGVSQPQHF. Supplemented by reference TRBV7-2 and TRBJ1-5, the full variable domain reads GAGVSQSPSNKVTEKGKDVELRCDPISGHTALYWYRQSLGQGLEFLIYFQGNSAPDKSGLPSDRFSAERTGGSVSTLTIQRTQQEDSAVYLCASSPGTGVSQPQHFGDGTRLSIL.

This clonotype was detected only a few times. The chain carries TRBV20-1 and TRBJ1-2; D is perhaps TRBD1 (5 bases). Looked up from germline, CDR1 is DFQATT and CDR2 is SNEGSKA (reference sequence). Trimming shortened V by 6 bases and J by 4 bases, and 12 bases separated the two germline ends. This CDR3 region has 12 residues. The DNA of the CDR3 is TGCAGTGCCCGAACAGGAGCCTATGGCTACACCTTC. Translation gives CSARTGAYGYTF.

This clonotype was counted only a few times. V gene TRBV5-1 combines with J gene TRBJ1-2, with a weak D call TRBD1 (5 bases). The CDR3 covers 13 residues. Trimming shortened V by 0 bases and J by 7 bases, and 10 bases separated the two germline ends. CDR1 is SGHRS and CDR2 is YFSETQ in the germline V gene. The CDR3 nucleotides are TGCGCCAGCAGCTTGGGACAGATGGCTGGCTACACCTTC. The encoded protein is CASSLGQMAGYTF.

This clonotype appeared a few times. The chain combines TRBV10-3 with TRBJ2-3; 9 positions match TRBD2. Germline V lookup: CDR1 ENHRY, CDR2 SYGVKD. J lost 1 base, V lost 3 bases, and 5 bases had no gene match. This CDR3 is 16 amino acids long. The CDR3, as DNA: TGTGCCATCAGTGAAGTAGCGGGGGCTGGCACAGATACGCAGTATTTT. This gives the protein CAISEVAGAGTDTQYF.

CDR3 in DNA: TGCAGCTCACTAGCGTGGGAGACCCAGTACTTC. Translating it yields CSSLAWETQYF. The rearrangement uses TRBV29-1 and TRBJ2-5; 7 positions match TRBD2. The CDR3 is 11 residues long. V dropped 8 bases and J dropped 5; count of bases not matched to a gene: 5. Germline CDR1 is SQVTM and CDR2 is ANQGSEA.

This clonotype was recorded at least ten times. The chain uses TRBV29-1 and TRBJ1-2, with TRBD1 matching 7 bases. V trimming: 4 bases; J trimming: 6 bases; junction bases outside the gene matches: 11. The CDR3 spans 14 residues. Germline CDR1 and CDR2: SQVTM and ANQGSEA. The CDR3 spells CSVGQGNGGDGYTF. The CDR3 DNA sequence: TGCAGCGTTGGACAGGGTAACGGAGGAGATGGCTACACCTTC.

This clonotype has a handful of counts. The chain links TRBV24-1 to TRBJ2-1, with a weak D call TRBD1 (6 bases). The V and J ends lost 4 bases and 6 bases respectively, with 15 bases between them. The CDR3 sequence is 15 residues long. Germline CDR1 is KGHDR and CDR2 is SFDVKD. CDR3 region: CATSERGHLANEQFF. Written as DNA, the CDR3 is TGTGCCACCAGTGAGAGGGGACACCTGGCCAATGAGCAGTTCTTC.

The table lists this clonotype with a few counts. Relative to the germline gene, one junction end is altered; a read error may explain this. V gene TRBV2 combines with J gene TRBJ1-5, with a tentative D call TRBD1 (6 bases). The CDR3 contains 13 residues. Germline lookup yields CDR1 SNHLY and CDR2 FYNNEI. In nucleotides, the CDR3 is TGTGCCAGCACCTCGGACAGCAATCAGCTCCAGCATTTT. This translates into CASTSDSNQLQHF.

Here the CDR3 reads CAISEPGADQGVSTDTQYF. The CDR3 coding sequence is TGTGCCATCAGTGAGCCGGGAGCGGACCAGGGGGTTAGCACAGATACGCAGTATTTT. The V call is TRBV10-3, the J call TRBJ2-3; TRBD1 is a possible D gene (7 bases). Trimming removed 2 bases from V and 0 bases from J, with 21 bases in between. The CDR3 spans 19 residues. Germline V gives CDR1 ENHRY, CDR2 SYGVKD.

The chain couples TRBV2 to TRBJ2-7; D possibly uses TRBD1 or TRBD2 (5 bases each). V was shortened by 3 bases and J by 2 bases, with 14 bases between the two germline ends. The CDR3 sequence is 15 residues long. Germline lookup yields CDR1 SNHLY and CDR2 FYNNEI. CDR3 DNA sequence: TGTGCCAGCAGTGATGAACGGGGACCAACCTACGAGCAGTACTTC. It translates to CASSDERGPTYEQYF. Combining the CDR3 with reference TRBV2 and TRBJ2-7 gives the whole variable domain EPEVTQTPSHQVTQMGQEVILRCVPISNHLYFYWYRQILGQKVEFLVSFYNNEISEKSEIFDDQFSVERPDGSNFTLKIRSTKLEDSAMYFCASSDERGPTYEQYFGPGTRLTVT.

The chain is built from TRBV6-2 or TRBV6-3 and TRBJ1-1; no reliable D call. The CDR3 has 16 amino acids. The germline CDR1 and CDR2 sequences are MNHEY and SVGEGT. Trimming took off 0 bases at V and 2 bases at J, with 13 bases between the two ends. CDR3 DNA sequence: TGTGCCAGCAGTTACTCCCCTTTAAAAGGCAACACTGAAGCTTTCTTT. Translated: CASSYSPLKGNTEAFF.

This clonotype was counted between two and nine times. The CDR3 loop reads CASSLRANSNQPQHF. Written as DNA, the CDR3 is TGTGCCAGCAGTTTGCGTGCTAATAGCAATCAGCCCCAGCATTTT. The chain uses TRBV6-2 or TRBV6-3 and TRBJ1-5; D ambiguous. CDR3 length: 15 residues. The V gene lost 4 bases and the J gene lost 0 bases, with 10 bases spanning the gap. Germline lookup yields CDR1 MNHEY and CDR2 SVGEGT.

The rearrangement joins TRBV5-6 to TRBJ2-3; D not certain. Looked up from germline, CDR1 is SGHDT and CDR2 is YYEEEE. The V end was cut by 4 bases, the J end by 7 bases, with 13 bases between. CDR3 length: 13 residues. This CDR3 is CASSEYSGNTQYF. CDR3 DNA sequence: TGTGCCAGCAGCGAATACTCTGGAAATACGCAGTATTTT.

This rearrangement joins TRBV7-2 to TRBJ2-2; a possible D gene is TRBD1 (6 bases). The CDR3 covers 16 residues. The V end was cut by 5 bases, the J end by 1 base, with 14 bases between. From germline, CDR1 is SGHTA and CDR2 FQGNSA. In DNA, the CDR3 is TGTGCCAGCAGCCTACAGGGAGCAATGAACACCGGGGAGCTGTTTTTT. This translates into CASSLQGAMNTGELFF.

Only a few counts were recorded for this clonotype. The chain employs TRBV20-1 and TRBJ2-1; 9 nucleotides line up with TRBD2. From germline, CDR1 is DFQATT and CDR2 SNEGSKA (reference sequence). After removal of 3 bases from V and 7 bases from J, the junction contained 7 bases not matched to a gene. This CDR3 has 14 residues. The CDR3 sequence: CSARRSSGENEQFF. The DNA for the CDR3 is TGCAGTGCTAGGAGGTCTAGCGGGGAGAATGAGCAGTTCTTC.

This clonotype occurred many times. The chain joins TRBV29-1 to TRBJ2-1, with D possibly matching TRBD2 (5 bases). The V gene's germline CDR1 is SQVTM and CDR2 ANQGSEA. The ends were cut back, 3 bases at V and 0 bases at J, with 9 bases in the middle. This CDR3 spans 14 amino acids. The CDR3 region is CSVDGGSSYNEQFF. CDR3 sequence (DNA): TGCAGCGTTGACGGTGGGAGCTCCTACAATGAGCAGTTCTTC.

This clonotype was seen a few times. The rearrangement links TRBV28 to TRBJ2-6, with 11 bases lining up with TRBD2. The CDR3 runs 18 residues. The V gene's germline CDR1 is MDHEN and CDR2 SYDVKM. V lost 4 bases, J lost 0 bases, and 5 bases stayed unmatched. In DNA, the CDR3 is TGTGCCAGCAGTTCTAGCGGGAGGACTAGCTCTGGGGCCAACGTCCTGACTTTC. Translation: CASSSSGRTSSGANVLTF.

This clonotype was observed a few times. This chain connects TRBV10-3 to TRBJ2-7; D is tentatively TRBD1 or TRBD2 (5 bases each). The germline V and J ends were trimmed by 6 bases and 1 base, with 13 bases remaining between them. CDR3 size: 14 residues. Germline lookup yields CDR1 ENHRY and CDR2 SYGVKD. Written as DNA, the CDR3 is TGTGCCATCAGCGGGAAAACAGGTTCCTACGAGCAGTACTTC. This gives the protein CAISGKTGSYEQYF.